This TCR beta chain was captured by sequencing in a study of breast tumors, draining lymph nodes, adjacent tissues. Findings of the study overall: Tumors had less TCR diversity than lymph nodes, more than nontumor tissue. Tumor T cell lymph node origin was a supported hypothesis, not proven.

The lymph nodes were axillary draining lymph nodes from breast cancer patients. TCRdb used MiXCR to reprocess the multiplex PCR reads, holding one entry per CDR3 protein. The table records around 190,000 distinct CDR3 sequences, about 33% of them present only once. This clonotype was found many times. Its target is not known. The V end was cut by 4 bases, the J end by 2 bases, with 15 bases between. Germline loops: CDR1 SGDLS, CDR2 YYNGEE. This CDR3 is built from 15 residues. Sequencing used axillary lymph node tissue. The clonotype originates from a female donor with breast cancer. Some clones in this sample may be carry-over from other donors' samples. The chain carries TRBV9 and TRBJ2-5; TRBD1 or TRBD2 may be the D gene (6 bases each). CDR3 sequence (DNA): TGTGCCAGCAGCCTACGGGGGCACGTACAAGAGACCCAGTACTTC. Translating it yields CASSLRGHVQETQYF. The variable domain in full, with the rest retrieved from reference TRBV9 and TRBJ2-5, is DSGVTQTPKHLITATGQRVTLRCSPRSGDLSVYWYQQSLDQGLQFLIQYYNGEERAKGNILERFSAQQFPDLHSELNLSSLELGDSALYFCASSLRGHVQETQYFGPGTRLLVL.